The 13 T cell receptor beta chains below were found in one sample sequenced in a study of blood T cell repertoires in COVID-19 (TCRdb year 2020). Libraries were constructed by the immunoSEQ multiplex PCR assay. TCRdb obtained this table from immuneACCESS and retained in-frame rearrangements with V and J assigned. These tables miss some clones; where compared with another copy, unresolved V genes account for less than half of the shortfall, and the remainder is unexplained. The sample table contains 200,000 to 250,000 clones; only one count was recorded for 82% of them. About 3.9% of the sample is taken by the ten largest. Sequencing used peripheral blood. All receptors derive from a woman of 80 years or more with acute or convalescent COVID-19.

This clone was counted between two and nine times. The chain has TRBV9 and TRBJ1-4; tentative D call: TRBD1 (5 bases). Germline V CDR1 and CDR2: SGDLS, YYNGEE. The CDR3 is made up of 19 amino acids. The ends were cut back, 3 bases at V and 5 bases at J, with 26 bases in the middle. The CDR3 loop reads CASSEGTGLQGSTNEKLFF. The CDR3 DNA sequence: TGTGCCAGCAGCGAGGGAACAGGTCTGCAGGGCTCTACCAATGAAAAACTGTTTTTT.

This chain uses TRBV10-3 with TRBJ1-5; no clear D gene. This CDR3 has 13 amino acids. The germline CDR1 and CDR2 sequences are ENHRY and SYGVKD. V shed 10 bases and J shed 3 bases, with 13 bases lying between them. The CDR3 DNA sequence: TGTGCCACCTTAAGAGGCCCCAATCAGCCCCAGCATTTT. Its translation is CATLRGPNQPQHF.

This chain connects TRBV29-1 to TRBJ1-6, with 8 bases lining up with TRBD1. V gave up 5 bases and J gave up 5 bases; unmatched junction bases: 5. The germline V gene encodes CDR1 SQVTM and CDR2 ANQGSEA. The CDR3 runs 14 residues. The CDR3 reads CSVSTGGNNSPLHF. The CDR3 DNA follows: TGCAGCGTTTCTACAGGGGGAAATAATTCACCCCTCCACTTT.

This sequence joins TRBV15 and TRBJ2-7, with 9 bases that match TRBD1. The V gene end was trimmed by 0 bases and the J gene end by 3 bases; junction bases not matched to a gene: 3. This CDR3 region has 15 residues. Germline CDR1 is LNHNV and CDR2 is YYDKDF (reference sequence). CDR3 in amino acids: CATSRDGTGYYEQYF. The CDR3 DNA sequence: TGTGCCACCAGCAGAGATGGGACAGGGTACTACGAGCAGTACTTC. Based on the CDR3 plus reference TRBV15 and TRBJ2-7, the full variable domain is DAMVIQNPRYQVTQFGKPVTLSCSQTLNHNVMYWYQQKSSQAPKLLFHYYDKDFNNEADTPDNFQSRRPNTSFCFLDIRSPGLGDTAMYLCATSRDGTGYYEQYFGPGTRLTVT.

This clone was recorded once. CDR3 in amino acids: CASSLVRPGAGADTQYF. CDR3 DNA: TGTGCCAGCAGCTTAGTACGGCCGGGGGCGGGAGCAGATACGCAGTATTTT. The chain employs TRBV7-9 and TRBJ2-3; D is perhaps TRBD2 (7 bases). Trimming pared 1 base from V and 4 bases from J, leaving 18 bases between. CDR3 length: 17 amino acids. The V gene's germline CDR1 is SEHNR and CDR2 FQNEAQ (reference sequence).

The V call is TRBV19, the J call TRBJ1-4; D remains unclear. Trimming stripped 7 bases from V and 8 bases from J, with 17 bases between. The germline gives CDR1 LNHDA, CDR2 SQIVND (reference sequence). This CDR3 is built from 14 residues. In nucleotides, the CDR3 is TGTGCCAGTACCATGAGAGGTGGAAAAGAAAAACTGTTTTTT. Translated: CASTMRGGKEKLFF.

The J gene is TRBJ1-1, the V gene TRBV4-2; the D is unclear. Germline V lookup: CDR1 LGHNA, CDR2 YNFKEQ. The CDR3 totals 15 residues. Trimming left V 0 bases short and J 4 bases short, with 12 bases between. This chain's CDR3 is CASSQDHEGGTEAFF. The DNA for the CDR3 is TGTGCCAGCAGCCAAGATCATGAGGGCGGCACTGAAGCTTTCTTT.

The chain couples TRBV2 to TRBJ1-3, with TRBD1 as a possible D gene (6 bases). Trimming pared 5 bases from V and 0 bases from J, leaving 11 bases between. The germline CDR1 and CDR2 sequences are SNHLY and FYNNEI. The CDR3 has 15 residues. The CDR3 spells CASSSGRGSGNTIYF. DNA for the CDR3: TGTGCCAGCAGTTCGGGCAGGGGCTCTGGAAACACCATATATTTT.

The rearrangement uses TRBV7-2 and TRBJ2-1, with unresolved D. CDR1 and CDR2 (germline): SGHTA, FQGNSA. Trimming stripped 2 bases from V and 9 bases from J, with 8 bases between. The CDR3 is 12 residues long. The CDR3 spells CASSLRYGEQFF. Written as DNA, the CDR3 is TGTGCCAGCAGCTTACGGTACGGTGAGCAGTTCTTC.

The gene calls are TRBV19 and TRBJ2-7; 10 bases fit TRBD1. Germline assignment: CDR1 LNHDA and CDR2 SQIVND (reference sequence). The CDR3 is 15 amino acids. J lost 5 bases, V lost 8 bases, and 12 bases had no gene match. CDR3 residues: CASSPRDRGFDEQYF. In nucleotides, the CDR3 is TGTGCCAGTTCCCCCAGGGACAGGGGTTTCGACGAGCAGTACTTC.

The J gene is TRBJ2-7, the V gene TRBV12-3 or TRBV12-4, with D maybe TRBD1 (7 bases). The length of the CDR3 is 13 residues. V lost 1 base to trimming and J lost 6 bases, with 10 bases between them. The CDR3 region is CASSLDRGGEQYF. The DNA for the CDR3 is TGTGCCAGCAGTTTAGACAGGGGAGGCGAGCAGTACTTC.

This clone showed up just a few times. This rearrangement joins TRBV18 to TRBJ2-2, with a weak D call TRBD1 (5 bases). The CDR3 loop spans 15 amino acids. The V gene lost 3 bases and the J gene lost 3 bases, with 11 bases spanning the gap. In germline, CDR1 is KGHSH, CDR2 LQKENI. The CDR3 sequence is CASSPISGYTGELFF. CDR3 nucleotides: TGTGCCAGCTCACCGATCTCAGGGTACACCGGGGAGCTGTTTTTT.

V is TRBV5-8 and J is TRBJ2-3, with 11 bases matching TRBD2. The germline gives CDR1 SGHTS, CDR2 YDEGEE. V lost 7 bases and J lost 1; bases outside the gene matches: 8. The CDR3 sequence is 16 residues long. This chain's CDR3 is CASRTILAGGTDTQYF. The CDR3 DNA reads as TGTGCCAGCCGGACAATACTAGCGGGGGGCACAGATACGCAGTATTTT.